Shown below are 9 T cell receptor beta chains from a single sample sequenced in a study of T cell responses to AZD1222 COVID-19 vaccine. The data were produced by immunoSEQ multiplex PCR, yet TCRdb's version contains in-frame clones alone and is incomplete. Seen here are almost 80,000 clones, around 87% observed once, and the top ten hold about a quarter. Sequences were derived from peripheral blood, sampled on day 0 of AZD1222 vaccination. Receptor source: an adult in good health.

V is TRBV27 and J is TRBJ1-1; D remains unclear. V was shortened by 7 bases and J by 10 bases, with 16 bases between the two germline ends. This CDR3 region has 12 residues. Germline loops: CDR1 MNHEY, CDR2 SMNVEV (reference sequence). In DNA form, the CDR3 reads TGTGCCAGCACCTTCCTTTCCTTTAGAGCTTTCTTT. It translates to CASTFLSFRAFF.

The rearrangement links TRBV4-1 to TRBJ2-7; D is possibly TRBD2 (5 bases). This CDR3 contains 16 residues. V was pared by 1 base and J by 2 bases, with 15 bases between. Germline loops: CDR1 MGHRA, CDR2 YSYEKL. The CDR3 DNA follows: TGCGCCAGCAGCCAAGGTGAAGCGGAGGTCGCCTACGAGCAGTACTTC. This translates into CASSQGEAEVAYEQYF.

The V and J genes are TRBV5-6 and TRBJ2-7, with D unresolved. Germline-derived CDR1 and CDR2 are SGHDT and YYEEEE. This CDR3 contains 13 residues. Deletions cut 1 base from V and 5 bases from J, with 10 bases between. CDR3 sequence (DNA): TGTGCCAGCAGCTTGTACAGAGCCCACGAGCAGTACTTC. Residues: CASSLYRAHEQYF.

The chain is built from TRBV7-8 and TRBJ1-5; 8 bases are shared with TRBD1. Trimming took 5 bases from V and 1 from J; bases not matched to a gene: 19. The CDR3 has 20 residues. Germline V gives CDR1 SGHVS, CDR2 FQNEAQ. The CDR3 nucleotides are TGTGCCAGCAGCCCCAGGGACAGGCCCTTTATAATATTAAGCAATCAGCCCCAGCATTTT. Its protein is CASSPRDRPFIILSNQPQHF.

The chain carries TRBV27 and TRBJ2-1, with D possibly matching TRBD1 (6 bases). The V end lost 2 bases, the J end lost 9 bases, and 14 bases lay between the germline ends. The CDR3 spans 14 residues. Per germline, CDR1 MNHEY and CDR2 SMNVEV (reference sequence). CDR3 sequence reads: CASSLIRGRGEQFF. The CDR3 DNA reads TGTGCCAGCAGTTTAATCAGGGGTAGGGGTGAGCAGTTCTTC.

The chain couples TRBV12-5 to TRBJ1-2; 9 bases map to TRBD1. The germline V gene has CDR1 LGHNT and CDR2 FRNRAP. J gave up 7 bases and V 4 bases, and 7 bases lay outside the gene matches. This CDR3 is 14 amino acids long. CDR3 bases: TGTGCTAGTGGTTCGGACAGGGGAGCAAGTGGCTACACCTTC. It yields the protein CASGSDRGASGYTF.

The gene calls are TRBV28 and TRBJ2-5, with 7 bases identical to TRBD1. The germline gives CDR1 MDHEN, CDR2 SYDVKM. The CDR3 is 12 residues long. V gave up 10 bases and J gave up 7 bases; unmatched junction bases: 9. CDR3 nucleotide sequence: TGTGCCAACTCAGGGGGTACGGGGACCCAGTACTTC. This translates into CANSGGTGTQYF.

J is TRBJ2-7 and V is TRBV29-1, with 9 bases lining up with TRBD1. V was clipped by 6 bases and J by 6 bases; unmatched bases: 9. This CDR3 has 13 residues. Germline CDR1 and CDR2: SQVTM and ANQGSEA. CDR3: CSVAPTGGPEQYF. CDR3 sequence (DNA): TGCAGCGTCGCTCCGACAGGGGGGCCCGAGCAGTACTTC.

As for this clone: The same CDR3 also results from other DNA sequences found in this sample. This rearrangement joins TRBV4-1 to TRBJ1-5, with unresolved D. Trimming removed 2 bases from V and 4 bases from J, with 6 bases in between. Germline CDR1 MGHRA, CDR2 YSYEKL. CDR3 size: 13 residues. This chain's CDR3 is CASSQPGNQPQHF. The CDR3 DNA follows: TGCGCCAGCAGCCAACCGGGTAATCAGCCCCAGCATTTT.